This T cell receptor (beta chain) was found in a study of a mutant IDH1 vaccine in newly diagnosed glioma. Time point here: week 35, safety follow-up. Every single dose of the vaccine, 300 ug of mutant IDH1 20-mer peptide, came with topical imiquimod. Profiled with immunoSEQ multiplex PCR; TCRdb holds only in-frame clones, not every one. The table includes approximately 45,000 clones, about 92% detected once. Germline assignment: CDR1 LNHNV and CDR2 YYDKDF (reference sequence). The CDR3 sequence is 15 residues long. V shed 1 base and J shed 8 bases, with 14 bases lying between them. Worth noting for this clone: Its matching antigen is unknown.

This clonotype was sampled from a man aged 50 to 60 with glioma. V gene TRBV15 combines with J gene TRBJ1-4; no clear D gene. The input for sequencing was PBMCs, taken from a glioma patient whose treatment included an IDH1 peptide vaccine. The CDR3 sequence is CATSRVRGINEKLFF. The CDR3 DNA sequence: TGTGCCACCAGCAGAGTTCGAGGTATCAACGAAAAACTGTTTTTT.